A single sample gave rise to the 6 T cell receptor beta chains below, sequenced in a study of blood T cell repertoires in COVID-19. The assay was immunoSEQ multiplex PCR, and TCRdb's table has in-frame clones only and misses some. The profile shows approximately 400,000 clones, 88% of them singletons. The sequencing sample was made of peripheral blood. The receptor source for this set is a woman aged 45 to 65 with COVID-19, enrolled during active disease.

The chain combines TRBV5-4 with TRBJ1-5; no reliable D call. There are 13 residues in the CDR3. Trimming left V 2 bases short and J 4 bases short, with 7 bases between. Germline loops: CDR1 SGHNT, CDR2 YYREEE (reference sequence). The CDR3 DNA is TGTGCCAGCAGCTTCGGGTTAAATCAGCCCCAGCATTTT. This translates into CASSFGLNQPQHF.

The rearrangement joins TRBV5-1 to TRBJ2-1; possibly TRBD2 for D (5 bases). CDR1 is SGHRS and CDR2 is YFSETQ in the germline V gene. CDR3 length equals 15 residues. The germline V and J ends were trimmed by 0 bases and 6 bases, with 13 bases remaining between them. CDR3 residues: CASSLVAGTVNEQFF. CDR3 sequence (DNA): TGCGCCAGCAGCTTGGTGGCGGGTACCGTCAATGAGCAGTTCTTC.

This rearrangement joins TRBV18 to TRBJ2-3; TRBD2 agrees at 14 bases. Losses at the gene ends were 3 bases for V and 4 bases for J; bases not matched to a gene: 6. The length of the CDR3 is 17 residues. Per germline, CDR1 KGHSH and CDR2 LQKENI. This CDR3 is CASSPGTSGGSADTQYF. CDR3 nucleotide sequence: TGTGCCAGCTCACCCGGGACTAGCGGGGGCTCGGCAGATACGCAGTATTTT. Filled out from reference TRBV18 and TRBJ2-3, the complete variable domain reads NAGVMQNPRHLVRRRGQEARLRCSPMKGHSHVYWYRQLPEEGLKFMVYLQKENIIDESGMPKERFSAEFPKEGPSILRIQQVVRGDSAAYFCASSPGTSGGSADTQYFGPGTRLTVL.

This chain joins TRBV28 and TRBJ2-2; 7 positions match TRBD1. Germline assignment: CDR1 MDHEN and CDR2 SYDVKM. The CDR3 length is 16 residues. V dropped 7 bases and J dropped 4; count of bases not matched to a gene: 12. CDR3 in amino acids: CASISNRGSTTGELFF. The CDR3 nucleotides read TGTGCCAGCATTTCTAACAGGGGTTCTACCACCGGGGAGCTGTTTTTT.

This sequence joins TRBV18 and TRBJ1-1, with no clear D. CDR3 length: 14 residues. V lost 3 bases and J 1 base, leaving 9 bases between the germline ends. CDR1 is KGHSH, CDR2 LQKENI, per germline. CDR3 sequence reads: CASSPNGPNTEAFF. The CDR3 DNA reads TGTGCCAGCTCACCCAACGGTCCGAACACTGAAGCTTTCTTT.

The V call is TRBV3-1 (or the pseudogene TRBV3-2), the J call TRBJ1-1, with 8 bases matching TRBD1. Per the germline V gene, CDR1 is LGHDT and CDR2 is YNNKEL (reference sequence). The trim removed 5 bases at V and 3 bases at J, leaving 2 bases unmatched. The CDR3 is made up of 13 amino acids. The CDR3 is CASSGQGDTEAFF. CDR3 sequence (DNA): TGTGCCAGCAGCGGACAGGGTGACACTGAAGCTTTCTTT.